This entry concerns a single T cell receptor beta chain. Methotrexate plus calcineurin inhibitor accompanied controls' myeloablative marrow transplants; sampling was 1 year later. This sample stems from a study of T cells after posttransplantation cyclophosphamide. Assay used: immunoSEQ multiplex PCR; TCRdb lists only in-frame clones, some missing. The sample holds about 18,000 clones; about 85% are singletons and the top ten take under 30%. After removal of 3 bases from V and 4 bases from J, the junction contained 5 bases not matched to a gene. The CDR3 loop spans 17 amino acids. Germline loops: CDR1 MNHEY, CDR2 SMNVEV (reference sequence).

The sequence was obtained from a female patient aged 18-30 years who received an allogeneic stem cell transplant from an unrelated donor, was CMV-positive, and had acute and chronic GVHD. The graft donor may be the source of some T cells. Sequenced material: PBMCs, taken after allogeneic stem cell transplant with calcineurin inhibitor and methotrexate. The V gene is TRBV27, the J gene TRBJ2-2; 13 nucleotides agree with TRBD2. The CDR3 region has the DNA TGTGCCAGCAGTTTGATCGGGACTAGCGGGGCCACCGGGGAGCTGTTTTTT. Its protein is CASSLIGTSGATGELFF.